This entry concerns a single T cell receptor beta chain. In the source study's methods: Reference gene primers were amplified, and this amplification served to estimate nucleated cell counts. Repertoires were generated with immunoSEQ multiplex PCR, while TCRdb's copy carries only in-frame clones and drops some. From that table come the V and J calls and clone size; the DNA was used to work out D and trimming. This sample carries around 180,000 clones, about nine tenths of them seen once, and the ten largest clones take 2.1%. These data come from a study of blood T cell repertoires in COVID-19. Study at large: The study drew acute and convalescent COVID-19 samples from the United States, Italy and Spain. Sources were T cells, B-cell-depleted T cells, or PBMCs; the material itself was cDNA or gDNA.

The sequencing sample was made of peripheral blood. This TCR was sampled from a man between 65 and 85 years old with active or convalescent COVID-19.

CDR3 sequence: CASSRDREGNEQFF. For the CDR3, the DNA is TGTGCCAGCAGTCGGGACAGGGAAGGGAATGAGCAGTTCTTC. The chain recombines TRBV2 with TRBJ2-1; 9 nucleotides line up with TRBD1. The germline gives CDR1 SNHLY, CDR2 FYNNEI. V was pared by 5 bases and J by 7 bases, with 6 bases of the junction left unmatched. CDR3 length equals 14 residues.